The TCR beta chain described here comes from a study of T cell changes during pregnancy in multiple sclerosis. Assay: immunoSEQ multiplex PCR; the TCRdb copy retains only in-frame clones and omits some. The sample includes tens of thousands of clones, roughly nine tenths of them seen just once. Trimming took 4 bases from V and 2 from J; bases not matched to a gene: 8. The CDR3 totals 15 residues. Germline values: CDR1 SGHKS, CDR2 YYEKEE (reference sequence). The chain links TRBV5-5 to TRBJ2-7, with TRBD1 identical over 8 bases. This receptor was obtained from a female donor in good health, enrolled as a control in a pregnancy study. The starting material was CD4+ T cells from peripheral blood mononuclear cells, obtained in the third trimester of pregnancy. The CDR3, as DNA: TGTGCCAGCAGCAGAGGACAGGGCGTCACCTACGAGCAGTACTTC. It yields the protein CASSRGQGVTYEQYF.